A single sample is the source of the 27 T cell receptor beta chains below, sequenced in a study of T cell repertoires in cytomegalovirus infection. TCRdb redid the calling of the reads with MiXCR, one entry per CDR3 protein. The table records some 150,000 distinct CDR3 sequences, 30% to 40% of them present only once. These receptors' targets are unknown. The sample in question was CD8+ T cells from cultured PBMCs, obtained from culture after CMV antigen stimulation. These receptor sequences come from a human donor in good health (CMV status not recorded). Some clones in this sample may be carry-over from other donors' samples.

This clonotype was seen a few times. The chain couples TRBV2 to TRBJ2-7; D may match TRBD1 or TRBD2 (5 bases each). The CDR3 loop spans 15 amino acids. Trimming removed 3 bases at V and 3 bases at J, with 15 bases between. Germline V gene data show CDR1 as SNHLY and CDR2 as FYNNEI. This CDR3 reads CASSDGPGPGYEQYF. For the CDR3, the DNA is TGTGCCAGCAGTGATGGTCCGGGACCCGGCTACGAGCAGTACTTC.

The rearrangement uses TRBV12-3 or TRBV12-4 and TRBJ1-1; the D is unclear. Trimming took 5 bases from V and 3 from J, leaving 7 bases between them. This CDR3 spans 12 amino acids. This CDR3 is CASSPSDTEAFF. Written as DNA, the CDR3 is TGTGCCAGCAGTCCCTCTGACACTGAAGCTTTCTTT.

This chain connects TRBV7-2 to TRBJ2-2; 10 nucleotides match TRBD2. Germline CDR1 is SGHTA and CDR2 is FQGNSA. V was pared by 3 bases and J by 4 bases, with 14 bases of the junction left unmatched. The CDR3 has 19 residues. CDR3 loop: CASSLTSIAGGTPTGELFF. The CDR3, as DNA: TGTGCCAGCAGCTTGACATCGATAGCGGGGGGCACCCCCACCGGGGAGCTGTTTTTT.

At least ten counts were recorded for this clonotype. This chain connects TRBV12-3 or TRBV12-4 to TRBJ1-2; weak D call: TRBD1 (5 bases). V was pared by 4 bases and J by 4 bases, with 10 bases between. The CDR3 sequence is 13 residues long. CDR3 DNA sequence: TGTGCCAGCAGTTCGCAGGACATCTATGGCTACACCTTC. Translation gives CASSSQDIYGYTF.

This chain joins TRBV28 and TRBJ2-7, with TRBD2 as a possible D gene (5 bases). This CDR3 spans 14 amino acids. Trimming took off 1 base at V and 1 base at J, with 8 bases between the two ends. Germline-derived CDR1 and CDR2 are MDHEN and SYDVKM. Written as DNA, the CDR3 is TGTGCCAGCAGTTTATACGGGGAATCCTACGAGCAGTACTTC. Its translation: CASSLYGESYEQYF.

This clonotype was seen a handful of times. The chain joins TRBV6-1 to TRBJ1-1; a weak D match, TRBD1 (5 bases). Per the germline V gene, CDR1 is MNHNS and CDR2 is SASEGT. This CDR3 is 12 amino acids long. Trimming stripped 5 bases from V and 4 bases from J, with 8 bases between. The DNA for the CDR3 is TGTGCCAGCAGTTACGGGGGCACTGAAGCTTTCTTT. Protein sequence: CASSYGGTEAFF.

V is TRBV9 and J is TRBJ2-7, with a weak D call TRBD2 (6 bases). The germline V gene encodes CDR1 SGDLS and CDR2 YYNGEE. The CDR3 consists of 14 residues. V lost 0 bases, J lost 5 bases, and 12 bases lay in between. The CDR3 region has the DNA TGTGCCAGCAGCGTAGGTGGGGGGACCCACGAGCAGTACTTC. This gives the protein CASSVGGGTHEQYF.

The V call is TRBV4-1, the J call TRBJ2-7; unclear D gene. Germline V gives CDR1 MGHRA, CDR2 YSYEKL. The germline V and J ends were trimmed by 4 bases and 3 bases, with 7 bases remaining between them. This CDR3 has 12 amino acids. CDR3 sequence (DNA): TGCGCCAGCAGCCGCTCTAACTACGAGCAGTACTTC. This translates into CASSRSNYEQYF.

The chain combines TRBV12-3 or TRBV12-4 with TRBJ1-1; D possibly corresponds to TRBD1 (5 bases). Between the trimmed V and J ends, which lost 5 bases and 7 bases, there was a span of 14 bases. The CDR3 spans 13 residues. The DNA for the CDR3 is TGTGCCAGCAGTGGGGGGGAGGTCGGTGAAGCTTTCTTT. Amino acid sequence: CASSGGEVGEAFF.

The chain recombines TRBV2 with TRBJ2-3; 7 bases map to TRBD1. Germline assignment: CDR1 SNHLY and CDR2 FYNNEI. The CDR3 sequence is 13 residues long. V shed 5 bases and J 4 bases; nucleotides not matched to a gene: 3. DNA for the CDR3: TGTGCCAGCAGTACCGGACAGGCAGATACGCAGTATTTT. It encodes CASSTGQADTQYF.

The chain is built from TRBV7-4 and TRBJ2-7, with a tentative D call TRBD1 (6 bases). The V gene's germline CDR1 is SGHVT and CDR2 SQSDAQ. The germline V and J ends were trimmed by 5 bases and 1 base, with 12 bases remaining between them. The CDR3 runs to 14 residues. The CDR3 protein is CASSTTQGSYEQYF. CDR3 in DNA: TGTGCCAGCAGCACCACACAGGGTTCCTACGAGCAGTACTTC.

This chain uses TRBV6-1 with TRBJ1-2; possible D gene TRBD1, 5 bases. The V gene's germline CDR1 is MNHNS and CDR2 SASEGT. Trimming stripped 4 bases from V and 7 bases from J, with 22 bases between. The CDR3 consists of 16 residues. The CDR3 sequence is CASSGAEGGGASGYTF. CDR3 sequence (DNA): TGTGCCAGCAGTGGTGCAGAAGGTGGGGGTGCGAGTGGCTACACCTTC.

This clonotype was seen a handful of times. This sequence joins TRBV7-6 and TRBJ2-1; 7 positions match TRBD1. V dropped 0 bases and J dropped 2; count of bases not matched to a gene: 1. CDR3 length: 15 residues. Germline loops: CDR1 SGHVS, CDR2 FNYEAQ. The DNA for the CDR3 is TGTGCCAGCAGCTTAGCGACAGGGACCTACAATGAGCAGTTCTTC. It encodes CASSLATGTYNEQFF.

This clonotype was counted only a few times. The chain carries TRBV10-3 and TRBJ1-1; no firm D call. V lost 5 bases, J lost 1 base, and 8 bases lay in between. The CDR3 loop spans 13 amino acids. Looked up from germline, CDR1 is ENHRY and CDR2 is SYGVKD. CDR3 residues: CAISLKWNTEAFF. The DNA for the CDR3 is TGTGCCATCAGTCTAAAATGGAACACTGAAGCTTTCTTT.

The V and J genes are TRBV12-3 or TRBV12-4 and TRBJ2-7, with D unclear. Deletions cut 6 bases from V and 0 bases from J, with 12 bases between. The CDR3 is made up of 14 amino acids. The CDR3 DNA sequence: TGTGCCAGCAGCCGTTTCCGGAGCTCCTACGAGCAGTACTTC. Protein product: CASSRFRSSYEQYF.

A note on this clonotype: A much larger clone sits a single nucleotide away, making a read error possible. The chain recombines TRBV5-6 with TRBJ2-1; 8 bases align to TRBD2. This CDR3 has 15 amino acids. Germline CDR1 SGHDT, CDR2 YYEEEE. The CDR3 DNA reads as TGTGCCATCAGCTACCGGGGGGGCCTCTACAATGAGCAGTTCTTC. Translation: CAISYRGGLYNEQFF.

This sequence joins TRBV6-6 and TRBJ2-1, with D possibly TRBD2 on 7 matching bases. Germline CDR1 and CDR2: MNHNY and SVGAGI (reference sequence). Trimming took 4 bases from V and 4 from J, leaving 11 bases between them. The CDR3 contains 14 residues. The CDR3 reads CASSSGGLYNEQFF. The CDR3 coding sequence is TGTGCCAGCAGTTCGGGGGGCTTATACAATGAGCAGTTCTTC.

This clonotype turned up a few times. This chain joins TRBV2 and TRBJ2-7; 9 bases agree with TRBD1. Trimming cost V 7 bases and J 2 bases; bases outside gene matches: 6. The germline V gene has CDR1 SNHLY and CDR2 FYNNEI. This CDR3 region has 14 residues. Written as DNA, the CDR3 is TGTGCCAGCATTCTCCGGGACAGGGCCTACGAGCAGTACTTC. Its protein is CASILRDRAYEQYF.

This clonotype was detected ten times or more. CDR3 sequence (DNA): TGTGCCAGCAGTTCCCCCGGGACCGAACTGTTTTTT. The encoded protein is CASSSPGTELFF. This rearrangement joins TRBV12-3 or TRBV12-4 to TRBJ1-4; TRBD1 might be the D (5 bases). V lost 4 bases, J lost 12 bases, and 12 bases lay in between. This CDR3 region has 12 residues.

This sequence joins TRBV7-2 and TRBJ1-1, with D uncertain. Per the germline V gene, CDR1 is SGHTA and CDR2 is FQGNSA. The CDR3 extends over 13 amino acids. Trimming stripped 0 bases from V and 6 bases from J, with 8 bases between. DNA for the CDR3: TGTGCCAGCAGCTTAGCGCTTCGGGCTGAAGCTTTCTTT. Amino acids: CASSLALRAEAFF.

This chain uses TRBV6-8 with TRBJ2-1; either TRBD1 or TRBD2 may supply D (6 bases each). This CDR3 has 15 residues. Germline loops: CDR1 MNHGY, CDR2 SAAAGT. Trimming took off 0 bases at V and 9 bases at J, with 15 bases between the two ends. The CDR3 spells CASSYSTGRSGEQFF. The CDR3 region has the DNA TGTGCCAGCAGTTACTCAACAGGGAGGTCAGGTGAGCAGTTCTTC.

This chain's CDR3 is CASSQSGGLGTYEQYF. Here the CDR3 DNA reads TGCGCCAGCAGTCAATCGGGTGGTTTGGGGACCTACGAGCAGTACTTC. The chain links TRBV23-1 to TRBJ2-7; D gene unclear. TRBV23-1 is treated as an ORF (open reading frame) with a function not yet certain. The CDR3 contains 16 residues. Trimming took 0 bases from V and 2 from J, leaving 14 bases between them.

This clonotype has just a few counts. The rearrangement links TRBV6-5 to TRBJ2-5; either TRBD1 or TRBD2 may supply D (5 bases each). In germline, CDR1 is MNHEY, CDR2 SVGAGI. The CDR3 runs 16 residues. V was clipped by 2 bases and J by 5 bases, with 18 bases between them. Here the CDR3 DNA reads TGTGCCAGCAGTTACGGGACCAACTTAGAGATGGAGACCCAGTACTTC. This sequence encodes CASSYGTNLEMETQYF.

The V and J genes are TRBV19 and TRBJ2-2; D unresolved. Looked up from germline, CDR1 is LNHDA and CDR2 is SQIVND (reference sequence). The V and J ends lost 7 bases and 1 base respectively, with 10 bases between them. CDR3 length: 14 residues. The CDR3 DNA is TGTGCCAGTACTCCTCTTAAGAACACCGGGGAGCTGTTTTTT. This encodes CASTPLKNTGELFF.

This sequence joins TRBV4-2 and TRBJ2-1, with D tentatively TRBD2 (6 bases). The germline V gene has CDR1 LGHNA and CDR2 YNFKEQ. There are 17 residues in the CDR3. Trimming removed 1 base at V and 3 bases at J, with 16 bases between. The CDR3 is CASSQVTIADFYNEQFF. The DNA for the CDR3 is TGTGCCAGCAGCCAAGTGACCATAGCGGACTTCTACAATGAGCAGTTCTTC.

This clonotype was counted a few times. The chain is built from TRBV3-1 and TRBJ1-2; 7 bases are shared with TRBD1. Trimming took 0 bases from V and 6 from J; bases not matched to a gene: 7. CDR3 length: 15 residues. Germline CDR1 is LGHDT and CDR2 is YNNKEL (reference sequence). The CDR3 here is CASSQDDRVGNGYTF. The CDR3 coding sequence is TGTGCCAGCAGCCAAGATGACAGGGTGGGGAATGGCTACACCTTC. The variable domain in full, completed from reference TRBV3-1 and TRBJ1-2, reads DTAVSQTPKYLVTQMGNDKSIKCEQNLGHDTMYWYKQDSKKFLKIMFSYNNKELIINETVPNRFSPKSPDKAHLNLHINSLELGDSAVYFCASSQDDRVGNGYTFGSGTRLTVV.

Written as DNA, the CDR3 is TGTGCCAGCAGTGTCCCAGGGGCCTACGAGCAGTACTTC. Amino acid sequence: CASSVPGAYEQYF. The chain uses TRBV6-6 and TRBJ2-7, with a possible D match to TRBD1 (6 bases). The germline V gene encodes CDR1 MNHNY and CDR2 SVGAGI (reference sequence). The V end lost 5 bases, the J end lost 2 bases, and 10 bases lay between the germline ends. This CDR3 comprises 13 residues.